This entry describes one T cell receptor beta chain. The sample belongs to a study of blood T cell repertoires in COVID-19. The V gene end was trimmed by 3 bases and the J gene end by 9 bases; junction bases not matched to a gene: 2. Germline V gene sequence: CDR1 SGHRS, CDR2 YFSETQ. This CDR3 comprises 14 residues. Original processing notes: Amplified reference gene primers provided the basis for estimating nucleated cell counts. The assay was immunoSEQ multiplex PCR, and TCRdb's table has in-frame clones only and misses some. D and trimming were read from the DNA, whereas the V and J calls and clone size are those reported in that table. The table shows some 86,000 clones, with 91% occurring only once.

This TCR came from a human donor with active COVID-19. The donor label of this sample is uncertain. The sequencing sample was made of peripheral blood. V gene TRBV5-1 combines with J gene TRBJ1-6; 11 bases map to TRBD1. Here the CDR3 reads CASSWDRGFSPLHF. CDR3 coding DNA: TGCGCCAGCAGCTGGGACAGGGGGTTTTCACCCCTCCACTTT.